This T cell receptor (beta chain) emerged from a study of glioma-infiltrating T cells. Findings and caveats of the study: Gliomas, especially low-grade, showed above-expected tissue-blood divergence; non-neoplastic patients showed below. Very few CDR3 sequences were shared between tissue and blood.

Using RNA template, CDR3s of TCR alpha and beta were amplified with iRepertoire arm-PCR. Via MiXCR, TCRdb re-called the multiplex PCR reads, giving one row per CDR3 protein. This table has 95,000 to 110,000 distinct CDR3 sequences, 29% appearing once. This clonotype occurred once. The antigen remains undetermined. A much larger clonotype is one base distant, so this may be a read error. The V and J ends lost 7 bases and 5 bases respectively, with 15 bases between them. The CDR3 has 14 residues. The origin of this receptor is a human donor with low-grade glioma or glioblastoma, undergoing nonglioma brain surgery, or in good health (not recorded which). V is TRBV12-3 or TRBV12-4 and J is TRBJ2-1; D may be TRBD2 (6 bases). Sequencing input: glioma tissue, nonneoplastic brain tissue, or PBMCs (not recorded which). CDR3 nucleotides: TGTGCCAGCAAGATCGGGGGTAGTAACAATGAGCAGTTCTTC. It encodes CASKIGGSNNEQFF.